Detailed here is one T cell receptor (beta chain). What it binds is not known. These data originate in a study of Ad26.COV2.S vaccination and SARS-CoV-2 variants. Overall study: Donor had been placed in the Ad26.COV2.S arm of the COV1001 trial. Study conclusions and caveats: The study found higher spike-specific TCR breadth in vaccine than placebo recipients. Across vaccine and placebo recipients, the breadth of non-spike TCRs was similar.

V was pared by 4 bases and J by 6 bases, with 5 bases of the junction left unmatched. The germline CDR1 and CDR2 sequences are SGHDT and YYEEEE. This CDR3 has 13 amino acids. This sample's treatment: roughly 18 received Ad26.COV2.S at low or high dose, single or two shots; about 5 received placebo; per-sample allocation not given. Sampling was performed 63 days after the first vaccine or placebo injection. Expressing Wuhan-strain SARS-CoV-2 spike, an Ad26 vector served as the vaccine. Sequencing was performed with immunoSEQ multiplex PCR; in TCRdb, only in-frame clones are kept and a portion is missing. The profile shows over 400,000 clones, roughly 90% of them singletons.

The receptor comes from a person aged 18-60 years who received the Ad26.COV2.S COVID-19 vaccine or a placebo. J is TRBJ2-7 and V is TRBV5-6, with 9 bases identical to TRBD1. Specimen: peripheral blood, collected in a trial of Ad26.COV2.S vaccine versus placebo. The CDR3 here is CASSRQGDIEQYF. The DNA for the CDR3 is TGTGCCAGCAGCCGACAGGGGGATATCGAGCAGTACTTC.